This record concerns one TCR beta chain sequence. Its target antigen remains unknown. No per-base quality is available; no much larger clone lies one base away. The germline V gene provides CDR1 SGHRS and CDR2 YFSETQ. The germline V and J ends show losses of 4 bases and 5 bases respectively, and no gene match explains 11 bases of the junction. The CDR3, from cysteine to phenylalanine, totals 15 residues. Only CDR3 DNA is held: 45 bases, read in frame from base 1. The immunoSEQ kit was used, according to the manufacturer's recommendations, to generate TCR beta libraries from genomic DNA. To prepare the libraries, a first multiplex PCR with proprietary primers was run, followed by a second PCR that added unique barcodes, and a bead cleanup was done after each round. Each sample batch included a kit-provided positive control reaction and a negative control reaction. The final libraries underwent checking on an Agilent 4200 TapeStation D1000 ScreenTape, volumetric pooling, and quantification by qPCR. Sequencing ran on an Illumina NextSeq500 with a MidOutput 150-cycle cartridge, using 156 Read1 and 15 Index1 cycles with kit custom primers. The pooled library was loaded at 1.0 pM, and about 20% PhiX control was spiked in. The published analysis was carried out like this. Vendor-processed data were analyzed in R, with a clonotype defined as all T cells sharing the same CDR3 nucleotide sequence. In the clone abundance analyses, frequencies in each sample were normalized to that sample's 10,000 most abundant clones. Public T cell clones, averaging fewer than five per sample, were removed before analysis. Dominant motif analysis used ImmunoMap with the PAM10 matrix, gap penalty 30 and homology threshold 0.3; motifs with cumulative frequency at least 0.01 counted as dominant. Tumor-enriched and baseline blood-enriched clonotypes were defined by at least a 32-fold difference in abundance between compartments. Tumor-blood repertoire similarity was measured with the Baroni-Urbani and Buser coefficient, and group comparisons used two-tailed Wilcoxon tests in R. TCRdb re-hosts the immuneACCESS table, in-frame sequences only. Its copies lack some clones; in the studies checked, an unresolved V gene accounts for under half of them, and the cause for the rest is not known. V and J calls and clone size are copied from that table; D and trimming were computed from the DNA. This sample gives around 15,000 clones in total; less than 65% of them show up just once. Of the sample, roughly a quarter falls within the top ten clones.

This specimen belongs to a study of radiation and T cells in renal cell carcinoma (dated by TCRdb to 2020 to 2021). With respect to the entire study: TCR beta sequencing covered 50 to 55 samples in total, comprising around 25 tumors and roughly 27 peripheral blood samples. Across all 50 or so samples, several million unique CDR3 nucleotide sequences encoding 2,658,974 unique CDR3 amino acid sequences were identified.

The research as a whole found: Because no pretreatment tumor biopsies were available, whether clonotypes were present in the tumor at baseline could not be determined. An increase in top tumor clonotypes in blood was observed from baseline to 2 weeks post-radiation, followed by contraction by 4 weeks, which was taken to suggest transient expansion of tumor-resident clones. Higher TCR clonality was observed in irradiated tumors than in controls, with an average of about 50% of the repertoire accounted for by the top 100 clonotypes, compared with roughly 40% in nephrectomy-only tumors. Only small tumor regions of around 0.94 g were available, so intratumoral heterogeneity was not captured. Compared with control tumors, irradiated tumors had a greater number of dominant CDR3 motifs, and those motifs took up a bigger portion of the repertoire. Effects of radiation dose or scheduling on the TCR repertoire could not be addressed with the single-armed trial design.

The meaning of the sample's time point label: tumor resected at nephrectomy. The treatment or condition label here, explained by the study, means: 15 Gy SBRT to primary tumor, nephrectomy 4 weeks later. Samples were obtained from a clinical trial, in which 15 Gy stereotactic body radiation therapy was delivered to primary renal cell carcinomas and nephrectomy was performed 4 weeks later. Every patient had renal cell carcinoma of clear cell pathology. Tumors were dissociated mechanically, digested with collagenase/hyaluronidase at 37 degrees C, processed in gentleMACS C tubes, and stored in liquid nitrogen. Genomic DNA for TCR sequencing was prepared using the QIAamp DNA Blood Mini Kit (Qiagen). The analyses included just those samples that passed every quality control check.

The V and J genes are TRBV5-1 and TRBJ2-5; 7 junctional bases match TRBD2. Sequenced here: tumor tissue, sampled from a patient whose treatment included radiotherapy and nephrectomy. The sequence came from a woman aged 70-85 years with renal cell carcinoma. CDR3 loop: CASSGEGRYGETQYF. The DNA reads TGCGCCAGCAGCGGGGAGGGCCGCTACGGGGAGACCCAGTACTTC.